This T cell receptor beta chain was profiled in a study of cytomegalovirus exposure and HLA in healthy donors. The study, taken as a whole, reports: From TCR beta sequences, most subjects' HLA-A and HLA-B alleles were reportedly predicted accurately.

This clone has a handful of counts. Its target is unknown. CDR3 length equals 15 residues. Germline V lookup: CDR1 SGHAT, CDR2 FQNNGV. V shed 3 bases and J shed 0 bases, with 9 bases lying between them. It was with 60 Vbeta and 13 Jbeta primers that the PCR ran. Data came from immunoSEQ multiplex PCR; TCRdb stores just in-frame clones and leaves some out. In the table there are roughly 180,000 clones, 65% to 85% of which are singletons. The chain employs TRBV11-2 and TRBJ2-1, with D perhaps TRBD1 (6 bases). Sequencing input: PBMCs. This receptor was identified in a woman aged 50 to 60 in good health and CMV-seropositive. CDR3 sequence (DNA): TGTGCCAGCAGCTTCCTACAGGGCTCCTACAATGAGCAGTTCTTC. It translates to CASSFLQGSYNEQFF. Supplemented by reference TRBV11-2 and TRBJ2-1, the full variable domain reads EAGVAQSPRYKIIEKRQSVAFWCNPISGHATLYWYQQILGQGPKLLIQFQNNGVVDDSQLPKDRFSAERLKGVDSTLKIQPAKLEDSAVYLCASSFLQGSYNEQFFGPGTRLTVL.